The rows below give T cell receptor beta chains drawn from one sample of a study of tumor-infiltrating lymphocytes in primary liver carcinoma. TCRdb reprocessed the multiplex PCR reads with MiXCR, giving one entry per CDR3 protein. Counted here are 300,000 to 350,000 distinct CDR3 sequences, 65% occurring once; the ten biggest clones make up 5.5% to 7%. Sequenced input: peripheral blood. These TCRs come from a middle-aged man with primary liver carcinoma and hepatitis B virus infection. Each CDR3 is given with its conserved first and last residue. The D gene is left open where the match is weak. Not every row has a clone size; where given, it reads once, few, many or a size class.

v_gene,d_gene,j_gene,abundance,CDR3nt,CDR3aa
TRBV10-3,NA,TRBJ2-4,NA,TGTGCCATCAGTGAGTCCACTAGCCCCAACGTAAACATTAAGTACTTC,CAISESTSPNVNIKYF
TRBV29-1,NA,TRBJ2-7,NA,TGCAGCGCCCACCGCGGAAACAGGACGAGGGAGCAGTACTTC,CSAHRGNRTREQYF
TRBV6-5,TRBD2,TRBJ2-5,NA,TGTGCCAGCAACAAGCACCTGGCGGGAGATGTAGAGACCCAGTACTTC,CASNKHLAGDVETQYF
TRBV11-2,NA,TRBJ2-7,NA,TGTGCCAGCAGCTTTGGAGGGTCTAGCGAGCAGTACTTC,CASSFGGSSEQYF
TRBV25-1,NA,TRBJ1-1,NA,TGTACCAGCAGCCGAACCAGGCGCAGCACTGAAGCTTTCTTT,CTSSRTRRSTEAFF
TRBV5-4,NA,TRBJ2-2,few,TGTGCCAGCAGCTTGGGTAGGCACACCGGGGAGCTGTTTTTT,CASSLGRHTGELFF
TRBV6-2/TRBV6-3,NA,TRBJ2-3,NA,TGTGCCAGCAGTTCGCGCACAGATACGCAGTGTTTT,CASSSRTDTQCF
TRBV4-1,NA,TRBJ2-7,many,TGCGCCAGCAGCCAAGGGGGGGAAGATTACTACGAGCAGTACTTC,CASSQGGEDYYEQYF
TRBV11-2,NA,TRBJ2-1,NA,TGTGCCAGCATCCATTGGGGGAGTATCCTATTCTTC,CASIHWGSILFF
TRBV29-1,NA,TRBJ1-2,NA,TGCAGCGTTGGGCTCAGGCCATTCAACTATGACTACACCTTC,CSVGLRPFNYDYTF
TRBV11-2,NA,TRBJ1-2,NA,TGTCCCAGCAGCGCCTCAGTGCCCTATGGCTACACCTTC,CPSSASVPYGYTF